These 21 T cell receptor beta chains share one sample of origin, sequenced in a study of T cell responses to AZD1222 COVID-19 vaccine. Assay: immunoSEQ multiplex PCR; the TCRdb copy retains only in-frame clones and omits some. The data contain 15,000 to 20,000 clones, around nine tenths of them seen just once; the ten biggest clones take up 8.5% to 9%. Material: peripheral blood, obtained 28 days after the second AZD1222 dose. Receptors originate from an adult who received the AZD1222 COVID-19 vaccine.

V is TRBV14 and J is TRBJ1-2; D not certain. Between the trimmed V and J ends, which lost 8 bases and 7 bases, there was a span of 20 bases. Germline V gene lookup returns CDR1 SGHDN and CDR2 FVKESK. The CDR3 is 14 residues long. The CDR3 here is CASHPPGFLGGYTF. CDR3 sequence (DNA): TGTGCCAGCCATCCCCCAGGCTTTCTCGGTGGCTACACCTTC.

The chain uses TRBV29-1 and TRBJ1-1, with D possibly being TRBD1 (5 bases). The CDR3 runs to 13 residues. CDR1 and CDR2 from the germline V gene are SQVTM and ANQGSEA. V was trimmed by 7 bases and J by 4 bases, leaving 16 bases between them. CDR3 loop: CSGGPAAGTEAFF. CDR3 nucleotides: TGCAGCGGGGGCCCAGCGGCGGGCACTGAAGCTTTCTTT.

V and J are TRBV5-1 and TRBJ2-5, with 10 positions matching TRBD1. The length of the CDR3 is 15 residues. Per the germline V gene, CDR1 is SGHRS and CDR2 is YFSETQ. The junction had 5 bases not matched to a gene; V was cut back by 2 bases and J by 4 bases. CDR3 sequence reads: CASSFKGQGGETQYF. The CDR3 DNA reads as TGCGCCAGCAGCTTCAAAGGACAGGGGGGAGAGACCCAGTACTTC.

CDR3 protein: CASSEYAGRPYEQYF. CDR3 nucleotides: TGTGCCAGCAGTGAATACGCTGGCAGACCCTACGAGCAGTACTTC. The gene calls are TRBV25-1 and TRBJ2-7; D is ambiguous. The CDR3 consists of 15 residues. Germline CDR1 and CDR2: MGHDK and SYGVNS. Trimming shortened V by 0 bases and J by 2 bases, and 11 bases separated the two germline ends.

V is TRBV11-3 and J is TRBJ2-4, with TRBD1 matching 7 bases. V lost 0 bases, J lost 13 bases, and 6 bases stayed unmatched. This CDR3 has 13 residues. Looked up from germline, CDR1 is SGHNT and CDR2 is YENEEA. The CDR3 reads CASSLEEGQRQYF. CDR3 bases: TGTGCCAGCAGCTTAGAAGAGGGACAGAGACAGTACTTC.

The chain is built from TRBV30 and TRBJ1-6, with 9 bases that match TRBD1. CDR3 size: 13 residues. CDR1 GTSNPN and CDR2 SVGIG come from the germline V gene (reference sequence). V lost 5 bases and J lost 7; bases outside the gene matches: 3. The CDR3 sequence: CAWDDRGNSPLHF. The CDR3, as DNA: TGTGCCTGGGACGACAGGGGGAATTCACCCCTCCACTTT.

The table lists this clone with a few counts. J is TRBJ2-6 and V is TRBV27; 8 bases map to TRBD1. This CDR3 is built from 17 residues. V was pared by 7 bases and J by 2 bases, with 10 bases of the junction left unmatched. Germline V gives CDR1 MNHEY, CDR2 SMNVEV (reference sequence). The CDR3 sequence: CASTTRTGFTGANVLTF. As DNA, the CDR3 is TGTGCCAGCACCACTCGGACAGGGTTTACTGGGGCCAACGTCCTGACTTTC.

The chain uses TRBV3-1 (or the pseudogene TRBV3-2) and TRBJ2-1, with 7 bases that match TRBD2. This CDR3 comprises 15 residues. Unmatched junction bases numbered 12, after V lost 4 bases and J lost 9 bases. Germline V gene lookup returns CDR1 LGHDT and CDR2 YNNKEL (reference sequence). This CDR3 reads CASSPGGVGGSEQFF. The CDR3 nucleotides read TGTGCCAGCAGCCCGGGGGGAGTAGGTGGGAGTGAGCAGTTCTTC.

V is TRBV19 and J is TRBJ2-7; 9 bases are shared with TRBD1. CDR1 is LNHDA, CDR2 SQIVND, per germline (reference sequence). V lost 4 bases, J lost 6 bases, and 10 bases stayed unmatched. The length of the CDR3 is 15 residues. The CDR3 bases are TGTGCCAGTAGTACGGTCCCGGGACAGGGCGGCGAGCAGTACTTC. Protein sequence: CASSTVPGQGGEQYF.

This chain uses TRBV3-1 (or the pseudogene TRBV3-2) with TRBJ2-6, with 8 bases aligning to TRBD1. Germline CDR1 reads LGHDT; CDR2 reads YNNKEL (reference sequence). Germline trimming cut 0 bases from V and 0 bases from J; bases unmatched to any gene: 7. This CDR3 has 19 residues. The CDR3 loop reads CASSQEWQGALSGANVLTF. The CDR3 region has the DNA TGTGCCAGCAGCCAAGAGTGGCAGGGGGCCCTCTCTGGGGCCAACGTCCTGACTTTC.

The genes are TRBV30 and TRBJ1-6, with a weak D call TRBD1 (5 bases). There are 13 residues in the CDR3. Germline CDR1 GTSNPN, CDR2 SVGIG (reference sequence). The V end lost 0 bases, the J end lost 8 bases, and 8 bases lay between the germline ends. Here the CDR3 DNA reads TGTGCCTGGAGTGTACAGGTGGATTCACCCCTCCACTTT. It is translated as CAWSVQVDSPLHF.

In its sample, this clone was seen once. The V gene is TRBV7-9, the J gene TRBJ2-1; D may be TRBD2 (7 bases). Germline lookup yields CDR1 SEHNR and CDR2 FQNEAQ (reference sequence). The V and J ends lost 5 bases and 0 bases respectively, with 17 bases between them. The CDR3 contains 17 residues. The CDR3 protein is CASSPPGGGSSYNEQFF. The CDR3 DNA reads TGTGCCAGCAGCCCCCCGGGGGGCGGGAGCTCCTACAATGAGCAGTTCTTC. The full variable domain, its missing parts supplied by reference TRBV7-9 and TRBJ2-1, is DTGVSQNPRHKITKRGQNVTFRCDPISEHNRLYWYRQTLGQGPEFLTYFQNEAQLEKSRLLSDRFSAERPKGSFSTLEIQRTEQGDSAMYLCASSPPGGGSSYNEQFFGPGTRLTVL.

The chain employs TRBV19 and TRBJ1-2; tentative D call: TRBD1 (5 bases). Germline V lookup: CDR1 LNHDA, CDR2 SQIVND (reference sequence). V was cut by 4 bases and J by 0 bases, with 18 bases left in between. The CDR3 runs 17 residues. The DNA for the CDR3 is TGTGCCAGTAGTACCCAAGATGGGGGAATAGCTAACTATGGCTACACCTTC. Translation gives CASSTQDGGIANYGYTF. Based on the CDR3 plus reference TRBV19 and TRBJ1-2, the full variable domain is DGGITQSPKYLFRKEGQNVTLSCEQNLNHDAMYWYRQDPGQGLRLIYYSQIVNDFQKGDIAEGYSVSREKKESFPLTVTSAQKNPTAFYLCASSTQDGGIANYGYTFGSGTRLTVV.

In its sample, this clone was seen once. The V call is TRBV9, the J call TRBJ2-6; 7 positions agree with TRBD2. The CDR3 sequence is 17 residues long. Trimming took 3 bases from V and 0 from J; bases not matched to a gene: 6. Germline values: CDR1 SGDLS, CDR2 YYNGEE. The CDR3 DNA is TGTGCCAGCAGCGGGACTAGTAGGACCTCTGGGGCCAACGTCCTGACTTTC. Protein: CASSGTSRTSGANVLTF. Combining the CDR3 with reference TRBV9 and TRBJ2-6 gives the whole variable domain DSGVTQTPKHLITATGQRVTLRCSPRSGDLSVYWYQQSLDQGLQFLIQYYNGEERAKGNILERFSAQQFPDLHSELNLSSLELGDSALYFCASSGTSRTSGANVLTFGAGSRLTVL.

CDR3 DNA: TGCAGCGCTGGTCAGGGGACCGGGGAGCTGTTTTTT. This translates into CSAGQGTGELFF. This chain connects TRBV29-1 to TRBJ2-2, with D maybe TRBD1 (6 bases). The CDR3 runs 12 residues. Germline V gene data show CDR1 as SQVTM and CDR2 as ANQGSEA. Trimming removed 7 bases from V and 5 bases from J, with 11 bases in between.

The chain carries TRBV6-5 and TRBJ2-2; the D gene is possibly TRBD1 (5 bases). This CDR3 has 13 residues. Germline V CDR1 and CDR2: MNHEY, SVGAGI. The germline V and J ends were trimmed by 6 bases and 2 bases, with 7 bases remaining between them. The CDR3 is CASRTVNTGELFF. As DNA, the CDR3 is TGTGCCAGCAGGACAGTTAACACCGGGGAGCTGTTTTTT.

V gene TRBV7-6 combines with J gene TRBJ1-3, with D tentatively TRBD1 (6 bases). This CDR3 comprises 15 residues. Trimming took 5 bases from V and 0 from J, leaving 11 bases between them. Per germline, CDR1 SGHVS and CDR2 FNYEAQ. The CDR3 DNA follows: TGTGCCAGCAGCGTCGGACAGTCCTCTGGAAACACCATATATTTT. This gives the protein CASSVGQSSGNTIYF.

This sequence joins TRBV18 and TRBJ2-5, with 7 bases that match TRBD1. Unmatched junction bases numbered 10, after V lost 6 bases and J lost 9 bases. The CDR3 runs 13 residues. Germline V lookup: CDR1 KGHSH, CDR2 LQKENI. The chain's CDR3 is CASSQDRNQAQYF. Here the CDR3 DNA reads TGTGCCAGCTCTCAGGACAGGAACCAGGCCCAGTACTTC.

This clone has only a few counts. The rearrangement joins TRBV19 to TRBJ1-1; possibly TRBD1 for D (5 bases). With 5 bases removed from V and 10 bases from J, the gap between germline ends came to 20 bases. Germline CDR1 LNHDA, CDR2 SQIVND (reference sequence). The CDR3 totals 14 residues. The CDR3 loop reads CASSRGRGWSGAFF. In DNA form, the CDR3 reads TGTGCCAGTAGTCGGGGCCGGGGGTGGTCCGGAGCTTTCTTT.

This chain uses TRBV27 with TRBJ2-1, with D perhaps TRBD2 (5 bases). Germline loops: CDR1 MNHEY, CDR2 SMNVEV (reference sequence). The CDR3 length is 15 residues. V was cut by 8 bases and J by 0 bases, with 14 bases left in between. The CDR3 is CASAKLGFSYNEQFF. For the CDR3, the DNA is TGTGCCAGCGCTAAACTAGGTTTCTCCTACAATGAGCAGTTCTTC.

J is TRBJ2-2 and V is TRBV7-9; TRBD1 or TRBD2 may be the D gene (5 bases each). This CDR3 region has 15 residues. V lost 5 bases and J 0 bases, leaving 10 bases between the germline ends. Germline-derived CDR1 and CDR2 are SEHNR and FQNEAQ (reference sequence). CDR3 bases: TGTGCCAGCAGCCCCGGGACGACGAACACCGGGGAGCTGTTTTTT. This sequence encodes CASSPGTTNTGELFF.